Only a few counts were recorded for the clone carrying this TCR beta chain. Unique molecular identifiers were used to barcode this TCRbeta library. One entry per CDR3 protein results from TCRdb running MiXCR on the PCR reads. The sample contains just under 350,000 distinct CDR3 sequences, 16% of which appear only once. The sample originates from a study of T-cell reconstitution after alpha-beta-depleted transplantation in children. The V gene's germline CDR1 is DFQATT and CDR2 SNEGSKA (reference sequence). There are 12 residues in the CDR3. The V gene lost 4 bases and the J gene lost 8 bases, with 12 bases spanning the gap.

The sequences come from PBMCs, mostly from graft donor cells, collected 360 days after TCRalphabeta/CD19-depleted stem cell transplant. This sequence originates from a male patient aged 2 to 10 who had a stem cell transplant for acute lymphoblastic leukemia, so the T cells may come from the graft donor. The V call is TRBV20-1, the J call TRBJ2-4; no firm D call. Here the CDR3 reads CSAKKLPDIQYF. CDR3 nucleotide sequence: TGCAGTGCTAAAAAACTCCCGGACATTCAGTACTTC.